This TCR beta chain was observed in a study of blood T cell repertoires in COVID-19. Study-wide context: Acute and convalescent COVID-19 specimens originated in the United States, Italy and Spain. PBMCs, B-cell-depleted T cells, or T cells provided the cDNA or gDNA that made up the material.

In the original workflow: Reference gene primers were amplified, and this amplification served to estimate nucleated cell counts. Sequencing used immunoSEQ multiplex PCR; TCRdb keeps in-frame clones, though not all of them. Clonal size and the V and J genes are those of that table, whereas D and trimming came from the DNA. The sample includes approximately 360,000 clones, roughly four fifths seen only once; the top ten take 5% to 5.5%. The V end was cut by 1 base, the J end by 1 base, with 11 bases between. The CDR3 contains 15 residues. CDR1 is SGHNT and CDR2 is YYREEE in the germline V gene (reference sequence). Cohort 3 donors counted as recovered after two negative PCRs, clearance, or resolved symptoms.

V usage is TRBV5-4 and J usage is TRBJ1-1; D not resolved. The source is a woman between 50 and 59 years old who had recovered from COVID-19. Sample: PBMCs or T cells enriched from blood (not recorded which). This CDR3 is CASSLKPAGNTEAFF. As DNA, the CDR3 is TGTGCCAGCAGCTTGAAGCCCGCAGGGAACACTGAAGCTTTCTTT. The complete variable domain, with remaining parts taken from reference TRBV5-4 and TRBJ1-1, reads ETGVTQSPTHLIKTRGQQVTLRCSSQSGHNTVSWYQQALGQGPQFIFQYYREEENGRGNFPPRFSGLQFPNYSSELNVNALELDDSALYLCASSLKPAGNTEAFFGQGTRLTVV.